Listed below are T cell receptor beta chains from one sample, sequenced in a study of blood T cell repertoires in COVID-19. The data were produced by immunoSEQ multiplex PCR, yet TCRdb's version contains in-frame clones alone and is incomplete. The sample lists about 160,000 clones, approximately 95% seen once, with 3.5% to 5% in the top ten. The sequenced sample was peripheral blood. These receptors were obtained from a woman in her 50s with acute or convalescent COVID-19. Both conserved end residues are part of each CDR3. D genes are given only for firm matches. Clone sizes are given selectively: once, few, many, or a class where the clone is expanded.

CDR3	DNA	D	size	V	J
CASRQGANYGYTF	TGTGCCAGTAGACAGGGAGCTAACTATGGCTACACCTTC	TRBD1	NA	TRBV6-5	TRBJ1-2
CATSRDLAGSAPQHF	TGTGCCACCAGCAGAGATCTCGCAGGGTCAGCGCCCCAGCATTTT	NA	NA	TRBV15	TRBJ1-5
CASSFYYPPGTSGRAWETQYF	TGTGCCAGCAGCTTTTATTACCCTCCCGGGACTAGCGGGAGGGCCTGGGAGACCCAGTACTTC	TRBD2	NA	TRBV28	TRBJ2-5
CASSIGRGNEQFF	TGTGCCAGTAGTATCGGCAGGGGCAATGAGCAGTTCTTC	NA	NA	TRBV19	TRBJ2-1
CASSKGVYEQYF	TGTGCCAGCAGCAAAGGAGTCTACGAGCAGTACTTC	NA	NA	TRBV21-1	TRBJ2-7
CASSQTGGFTDTQYF	TGTGCCAGCAGCCAGACGGGAGGTTTCACAGATACGCAGTATTTT	TRBD2	NA	TRBV4-2	TRBJ2-3
CALGGTLAKNIQYF	TGTGCCCTAGGAGGGACCCTAGCCAAAAACATTCAGTACTTC	NA	once	TRBV10-3	TRBJ2-4
CASTTGPEAFF	TGTGCCAGCACGACAGGGCCTGAAGCTTTCTTT	TRBD1	few	TRBV6-5	TRBJ1-1
CASSSDRTFGNQPQHF	TGTGCCAGCAGTTCGGACAGGACTTTTGGCAATCAGCCCCAGCATTTT	TRBD1	NA	TRBV6-2/TRBV6-3	TRBJ1-5
CASSFPPGQVLYRSTEKLFF	TGTGCCAGCAGCTTTCCCCCGGGACAGGTCCTCTATCGAAGCACCGAAAAACTGTTTTTT	TRBD1	NA	TRBV6-2/TRBV6-3	TRBJ1-4
CASSPPSVYEQYF	TGTGCCAGCTCACCACCCTCGGTTTACGAGCAGTACTTC	NA	NA	TRBV18	TRBJ2-7
CASSKQGSSGELFF	TGTGCCAGCAGTAAACAGGGTTCCTCCGGGGAGCTGTTTTTT	NA	NA	TRBV3-1/TRBV3-2	TRBJ2-2
CAISESLGGQGEAFF	TGTGCCATCAGTGAGTCGTTAGGGGGCCAAGGTGAAGCTTTCTTT	TRBD1	NA	TRBV10-3	TRBJ1-1
CASSLPGGRGSTEAFF	TGTGCCAGCAGCTTACCTGGGGGGAGAGGTTCTACTGAAGCTTTCTTT	NA	NA	TRBV7-8	TRBJ1-1
CASSVPYFEPRAGVYNEQFF	TGTGCCAGCAGTGTTCCCTATTTCGAGCCTCGAGCGGGAGTATACAATGAGCAGTTCTTC	TRBD2	once	TRBV28	TRBJ2-1
CASSGQGDGYTF	TGTGCCAGCAGCGGACAGGGGGATGGCTACACCTTC	TRBD1	NA	TRBV2	TRBJ1-2
CASSLELDTQYF	TGTGCCAGCAGTTTAGAGCTAGATACGCAGTATTTT	NA	NA	TRBV12-3/TRBV12-4	TRBJ2-3
CASCQGFDEKLFF	TGTGCCAGTTGCCAGGGGTTTGATGAAAAACTGTTTTTT	NA	NA	TRBV6-5	TRBJ1-4
CASSLLGPQRNSPLHF	TGTGCCAGCTCCCTTTTGGGGCCGCAGAGGAATTCACCCCTCCACTTT	NA	NA	TRBV13	TRBJ1-6